This is a list of T cell receptor beta chains from one sample in a study of blood T cells in healthy people across ages. TCRdb recomputed calls from the 5' RACE reads with MiXCR, one row per CDR3 protein. The table shows hundreds of thousands of distinct CDR3 sequences, with 32% occurring only once. Sequenced sample: blood. Receptors originate from a woman older than 75 in good health. The CDR3 runs from the conserved cysteine through the conserved F or W. D genes are given only for firm matches. Expanded clones get a size class; other rows say once, few or many, or leave the size out.

d_call	j_call	clone_size	v_call	cdr3_aa	cdr3_nt
TRBD1	TRBJ2-3	many	TRBV20-1	CSARGQGAGTDTQYF	TGCAGTGCTAGAGGACAGGGGGCGGGCACAGATACGCAGTATTTT
TRBD1	TRBJ1-1	many	TRBV5-1	CASSLQGKMGTEAFF	TGCGCCAGCAGCTTACAGGGGAAAATGGGCACTGAAGCTTTCTTT
TRBD1	TRBJ1-5	few	TRBV4-1	CASSQERTGGPYSNQPQHF	TGCGCCAGCAGCCAAGAGAGGACAGGGGGCCCTTATAGCAATCAGCCCCAGCATTTT
-	TRBJ2-7	many	TRBV3-1	CASSFRSVEQYF	TGTGCCAGCAGCTTTAGGAGCGTCGAGCAGTACTTC
TRBD1	TRBJ1-4	-	TRBV5-4	CASSLQPLGQGGEKLFF	TGTGCCAGCAGCTTACAGCCTTTGGGACAGGGGGGTGAAAAACTGTTTTTT
-	TRBJ1-2	many	TRBV20-1	CSAGRETASVTF	TGCAGTGCTGGCCGGGAGACAGCTTCGGTCACCTTC
-	TRBJ1-4	many	TRBV12-3/TRBV12-4	CASSLTGVNEKLFF	TGTGCCAGCAGTTTGACAGGAGTTAATGAAAAACTGTTTTTT
TRBD1	TRBJ1-1	-	TRBV6-1	CASTGTGALNTEAFF	TGTGCCAGCACCGGGACAGGGGCATTGAACACTGAAGCTTTCTTT
-	TRBJ2-5	-	TRBV9	CASSQGGLRGETQYF	TGTGCCAGCAGTCAGGGGGGACTACGCGGAGAGACCCAGTACTTC
TRBD1	TRBJ1-5	many	TRBV7-2	CASSLGGQGYQPQHF	TGTGCCAGCAGCTTAGGGGGACAGGGCTATCAGCCCCAGCATTTT
-	TRBJ2-7	few	TRBV27	CASNPARRSSYEQYF	TGTGCCAGCAATCCCGCCCGGCGCAGCTCCTACGAGCAGTACTTC
TRBD2	TRBJ2-5	many	TRBV20-1	CSARGLAGGETQYF	TGCAGTGCTAGGGGACTAGCGGGTGGGGAGACCCAGTACTTC
TRBD1	TRBJ2-5	many	TRBV12-3/TRBV12-4	CASSDRGRETQYF	TGTGCCAGCAGTGACAGGGGGCGAGAGACCCAGTACTTC
-	TRBJ2-7	many	TRBV2	CASSALQGYEQYF	TGTGCCAGCAGTGCCCTGCAAGGCTACGAGCAGTACTTC
TRBD1	TRBJ1-1	many	TRBV5-1	CASSRQGLGLNTEAFF	TGCGCCAGCAGCCGACAGGGTCTCGGATTGAACACTGAAGCTTTCTTT
-	TRBJ2-1	-	TRBV20-1	CSANPLSGSSYNEQFF	TGCAGTGCTAACCCTCTCAGCGGTAGCTCCTACAATGAGCAGTTCTTC
-	TRBJ2-1	many	TRBV29-1	CSATNDEQFF	TGCAGCGCGACGAACGATGAGCAGTTCTTC
-	TRBJ2-7	-	TRBV7-2	CASSLGVGASSYGQYF	TGTGCCAGCAGCTTAGGGGTAGGGGCGAGCTCCTACGGGCAGTACTTC
TRBD1	TRBJ2-6	few	TRBV7-2	CASSPDRVGANVLTF	TGTGCCAGCAGCCCCGACAGGGTTGGGGCCAACGTCCTGACTTTC
TRBD1	TRBJ2-1	many	TRBV10-3	CAISERTGSNEQFF	TGTGCCATCAGTGAGCGGACAGGGAGCAATGAGCAGTTCTTC
TRBD1	TRBJ1-3	-	TRBV5-1	CASSPGQGGNTIYF	TGCGCCAGCAGCCCGGGACAGGGAGGAAACACCATATATTTT
-	TRBJ2-7	few	TRBV5-6	CASSPARGEQYF	TGTGCCAGCAGCCCGGCCAGGGGCGAGCAGTACTTC
-	TRBJ2-1	-	TRBV4-1	CASSLGQGAGATYNEQFF	TGTGCCAGCAGCTTAGGCCAGGGAGCGGGCGCGACCTACAATGAGCAGTTCTTC